The entry below describes one T cell receptor beta chain. This clonotype showed up many times. Its antigen target is currently unknown. Per-base qualities were not stored, and no clone one base away is much larger. cDNA synthesis used template-switch 5'RACE with a primer carrying a 10-nucleotide random unique molecular identifier tagging each TCR transcript. Each sequencing run produced over 160 million TCR-beta sequences covering 15-18 subjects. The RNeasy kit was used to extract total RNA. TCR-beta VDJ regions were amplified with primers for the TCR constant region and the 5'RACE anchor, using the KAPA Real-time Library Amplification kit. Sample indexes and Illumina adaptors were added in a first PCR, after which library yield was increased in a second PCR. After Ampure bead purification, the roughly 650 bp TCR product was size-selected on a 2% E-gel SizeSelection system. Before pooling, libraries had their quality checked on a Bioanalyzer, their concentration measured with Qubit, and their quantity determined with the Kapa Library Quantification kit. An Illumina HiSeq 2500 was used to sequence the libraries paired-end at 2 x 150 bp. To increase sequence diversity, about 23-32% phiX was spiked into each library pool. The original methods were these. Quality-filtered reads were processed with the UMI-based MiGEC pipeline, and over 75% of raw TCR sequences were removed by the MiGEC pipeline during error correction. IMGT germline references were used for alignment of VDJ genes, and clonotypes were defined by a unique CDR3 amino acid sequence together with V-J genes. Clonal expansion, Shannon diversity and CDR3 relatedness (CalcPairwiseDistances, ClusterSamples) were evaluated with VDJtools, and phylogenetic trees were built with CLCbio workbench. Clones with at least 8 unique UMIs were defined as expanded, with this threshold being based on coefficient-of-variation modelling across technical triplicates. The public reads were reprocessed in TCRdb via fastp at Q25 and MiXCR, keeping in-frame beta chains. Records with the same CDR3 protein are collapsed into one entry carrying the most frequent genes and DNA. The V and J calls come from TCRdb's annotation, not from the publication. The sample records around 83,000 distinct CDR3 sequences, 13% to 15% of which are singletons. The top ten clones comprise under 7% of the sample.

This sample was taken from a study of neurological immune-mediated disorders (dated by TCRdb to the late 2010s). The study in broad terms: The study compared peripheral blood TCR-beta repertoires of HTLV-I-associated myelopathy (HAM/TSP) patients, multiple sclerosis patients and healthy controls using UMI-based sequencing. The approximately 110 TCR-beta libraries included longitudinal samples, technical triplicates and paired sorted CD4+ and CD8+ T-cell subsets alongside PBMC samples. The cohort was made up of about 65 subjects, consisting of 15 or so HAM/TSP patients, approximately 35 multiple sclerosis patients and around 20 healthy controls. The investigation overall reported the following: The highest TCR clonal expansion was observed in HAM/TSP patients, whereas the lowest was observed in MS patients, even when compared with healthy controls. Expanded clones from different subjects shared no identical CDR3 amino acid sequences, which suggests that TCR-beta repertoires were private in all groups.

The healthy controls were volunteers from a blood bank in Maryland, USA. Unsorted PBMC libraries were generated from 2 million PBMCs stored in RNAlater at -80 °C until RNA extraction. PBMCs were separated from peripheral blood using Ficoll-Hypaque density gradient centrifugation and then cryopreserved in liquid nitrogen. The sequence was obtained from a woman aged 45-65 years in good health. The sequenced sample consisted of PBMCs.

The CDR3 protein: CASSPRRGSYEQYF. The sequenced DNA: TGTGCCAGCAGCCCACGGAGGGGTTCCTACGAGCAGTACTTC. The chain is assembled from TRBV7-2 and TRBJ2-7, and possibly TRBD2, on 6 matching bases. The CDR3 runs 14 amino acids, cysteine and phenylalanine included. Only the CDR3 DNA stays, 42 bases, in frame from base 1. V loses 5 bases of germline sequence and J loses 1 base, and the interval between the two ends is 12 bases. CDR1 and CDR2 were assigned from the germline V gene as SGHTA and FQGNSA.